The 16 T cell receptor beta chains listed next were all sequenced from one sample in a study of Graves' ophthalmopathy and Graves' hyperthyroidism. Scientists amplified the TCR beta CDR3 regions from RNA transcripts. The workflow started with a first-round RT-PCR run with HTBI primers and then moved on to a second-round multiplex PCR. Using its own MiXCR run on the multiplex PCR reads, TCRdb lists one record per CDR3 protein. The table has around 520,000 distinct CDR3 sequences, 35% to 40% seen once. Material: peripheral blood or thyroid tissue (not recorded which). The receptors stem from an adult man with Graves' hyperthyroidism.

The chain recombines TRBV29-1 with TRBJ1-5, with D uncertain. Germline V gene data show CDR1 as SQVTM and CDR2 as ANQGSEA. This CDR3 spans 14 amino acids. Trimming cost V 8 bases and J 3 bases, with 17 bases left between them. CDR3 coding DNA: TGCAGCTTAGTTGCCACAGCTTACAATCAGCCCCAGCATTTT. Residues: CSLVATAYNQPQHF.

This clonotype occurred once. The CDR3 spells CAISDYGLAGGQPQHF. In DNA, the CDR3 is TGTGCCATCAGTGACTACGGACTAGCGGGAGGTCAGCCCCAGCATTTT. V gene TRBV10-3 combines with J gene TRBJ1-5; D gene uncertain. The CDR3 runs 16 residues. V gave up 3 bases and J gave up 6 bases, with 18 bases separating them. The V gene's germline CDR1 is ENHRY and CDR2 SYGVKD.

This clonotype was seen a single time. V and J are TRBV29-1 and TRBJ1-3, with a weak D call TRBD1 (6 bases). The CDR3 spans 12 residues. The germline V gene has CDR1 SQVTM and CDR2 ANQGSEA. The CDR3 nucleotides are TGCAGTGAGACAGGCTCTGGAAACACCATATATTTT. It yields the protein CSETGSGNTIYF.

Many counts were recorded for this clonotype. The rearrangement joins TRBV5-1 to TRBJ1-2, with 9 bases aligning to TRBD1. The germline V gene encodes CDR1 SGHRS and CDR2 YFSETQ. The CDR3 runs to 13 residues. Germline trimming cut 4 bases from V and 7 bases from J; bases unmatched to any gene: 5. DNA of the CDR3: TGCGCCAGCAGCGACGGGACAGGGCTTGGCTACACCTTC. Translation gives CASSDGTGLGYTF.

This clonotype was picked up a small number of times. This chain joins TRBV7-3 and TRBJ2-2, with D uncertain. CDR3 length: 14 amino acids. Germline assignment: CDR1 SGHTA and CDR2 FQGTGA. V was pared by 5 bases and J by 5 bases, with 12 bases between. The CDR3 loop is CASSRSPETGELFF. CDR3 in DNA: TGTGCCAGCAGCCGATCCCCAGAAACCGGGGAGCTGTTTTTT.

Many counts were recorded for this clonotype. This sequence joins TRBV11-3 and TRBJ2-5; tentative D call: TRBD2 (6 bases). CDR3 size: 14 residues. V was cut by 0 bases and J by 5 bases, with 10 bases left in between. Germline-derived CDR1 and CDR2 are SGHNT and YENEEA. The CDR3 DNA sequence: TGTGCCAGCAGCTTAGACCCAAGCGGGGAGACCCAGTACTTC. Its translation: CASSLDPSGETQYF.

This clonotype was detected many times. The chain has TRBV19 and TRBJ1-1; D call uncertain. Germline CDR1 and CDR2: LNHDA and SQIVND (reference sequence). The CDR3 has 11 amino acids. The V end was cut by 7 bases, the J end by 7 bases, with 10 bases between. The CDR3 DNA follows: TGTGCCAGTATGGTGCAGTATGAAGCTTTCTTT. It codes for CASMVQYEAFF.

This clonotype was seen a few times. This chain connects TRBV20-1 to TRBJ2-7; 7 bases line up with TRBD1. The V gene's germline CDR1 is DFQATT and CDR2 SNEGSKA (reference sequence). V lost 6 bases to trimming and J lost 3 bases; unmatched junction nucleotides: 5. The CDR3 totals 12 residues. This CDR3 is CSALGQNYEQYF. The CDR3 coding sequence is TGCAGTGCCCTGGGACAGAACTACGAGCAGTACTTC.

To note about this clonotype: An end of the junction differs from the germline gene, which may be a read error. This chain connects TRBV11-2 to TRBJ2-7; 8 positions agree with TRBD1. CDR1 is SGHAT and CDR2 is FQNNGV in the germline V gene. The CDR3 extends over 15 amino acids. The chain's CDR3 is CASSSLRDRHYGQYF. CDR3 in DNA: TGTGCCAGCAGCTCTCTGAGGGACAGGCACTACGGGCAGTACTTC.

This chain joins TRBV12-3 or TRBV12-4 and TRBJ1-3; D gene ambiguous. V shed 4 bases and J shed 2 bases, with 9 bases lying between them. This CDR3 contains 14 residues. The CDR3 here is CASSSRTAGNTIYF. Here the CDR3 DNA reads TGTGCCAGCAGTTCCCGGACGGCTGGAAACACCATATATTTT.

At least ten counts were recorded for this clonotype. J is TRBJ2-7 and V is TRBV19; D not certain. CDR1 is LNHDA, CDR2 SQIVND, per germline (reference sequence). Trimming shortened V by 1 base and J by 0 bases, and 13 bases separated the two germline ends. There are 16 residues in the CDR3. This CDR3 reads CASSIGGLGSSYEQYF. CDR3 coding DNA: TGTGCCAGTAGTATAGGAGGTTTGGGAAGCTCCTACGAGCAGTACTTC.

A few counts support this clonotype. The V gene is TRBV20-1, the J gene TRBJ2-1; D unresolved. Germline V gene data show CDR1 as DFQATT and CDR2 as SNEGSKA (reference sequence). V was trimmed by 1 base and J by 0 bases, leaving 4 bases between them. There are 13 residues in the CDR3. For the CDR3, the DNA is TGCAGTGCTAGAGGTGCCTCCTACAATGAGCAGTTCTTC. Translated: CSARGASYNEQFF.

This clonotype has just a few counts. The chain is built from TRBV27 and TRBJ2-7, with 8 bases aligning to TRBD1. Per the germline V gene, CDR1 is MNHEY and CDR2 is SMNVEV (reference sequence). After removal of 5 bases from V and 6 bases from J, the junction contained 9 bases not matched to a gene. The CDR3 length is 14 residues. The CDR3 DNA reads as TGTGCCAGCAGTACCCCCGGGACAGGTGGCGAGCAGTACTTC. As protein: CASSTPGTGGEQYF.

This clonotype was seen at least ten times. The chain recombines TRBV7-2 with TRBJ2-7; the D is unclear. The CDR3 is 14 amino acids. Germline assignment: CDR1 SGHTA and CDR2 FQGNSA. V lost 5 bases and J lost 5, with 16 bases in between. The CDR3 loop reads CASSPGLRAHEQYF. CDR3 nucleotides: TGTGCCAGCAGCCCAGGCCTTCGAGCCCACGAGCAGTACTTC.

This clonotype was counted between two and nine times. The rearrangement joins TRBV27 to TRBJ1-5; D remains ambiguous. The CDR3 has 10 residues. V was pared by 8 bases and J by 7 bases, with 6 bases between. The germline CDR1 and CDR2 sequences are MNHEY and SMNVEV (reference sequence). CDR3: CASGEQPQHF. In nucleotides, the CDR3 is TGTGCCAGCGGCGAGCAGCCCCAGCATTTT.

The chain links TRBV3-1 to TRBJ2-7, with D possibly matching TRBD2 (5 bases). Germline-derived CDR1 and CDR2 are LGHDT and YNNKEL (reference sequence). The CDR3 totals 15 residues. V was clipped by 3 bases and J by 3 bases, with 15 bases between them. This CDR3 reads CASSHAYGVFYEQYF. CDR3 nucleotides: TGTGCCAGCAGCCATGCCTACGGGGTTTTCTACGAGCAGTACTTC.